This paragraph reports one T cell receptor beta chain. This clonotype was found a few times. Which antigen it targets is not known. No much larger clonotype is one base removed from it; base qualities were not supplied. The method was 5' RACE. Sequenced on an Illumina HiSeq 2500. The second PCR ran for about 6 to 12 cycles and used a J-beta primer mix along with a sample-barcoded 5' primer. Each TCR beta cDNA molecule received a unique molecular identifier from a template-switch 5' adaptor carrying 12 random nucleotides. Each sample yielded at least 3 million CDR3-containing paired-end reads. First-strand cDNA was synthesized from all RNA with the Mint cDNA synthesis kit, primed by a TRBC-specific oligonucleotide. All cDNA was treated with uracil-DNA glycosylase and then went through a first 18-cycle PCR with the universal primers M1SS and BC2_uni_R. On the study's bioinformatics: For normalization, 1 million high-quality reads were randomly selected from each sample, with every read carrying a distinct molecular identifier. Reads sharing molecular identifiers were discarded rather than binned into consensus sequences. CDR3 identification, clonotype clustering and error correction used MiTCR with a Q25 quality threshold and the strictest error-elimination algorithm. A nonparametric unseen species model with Euler transformation was used to estimate lower-bound total TCR beta diversity. TCRdb's own reprocessing of the public reads used fastp at Q25 and MiXCR and kept productive beta chains. Merged by CDR3 protein, the rows form single entries marked with the most common genes and DNA. The V and J calls, along with clone size, are taken from TCRdb and not from the paper's own processing. The sample has roughly 1.7 million distinct CDR3 sequences on record, roughly a third of them singletons. The ten biggest clones cover about 11% of the sample.

Reading from cysteine to phenylalanine, the CDR3 counts 13 amino acids. Kept here is only the CDR3 DNA, which spans 39 bases and is read in frame from base 1. A distance of 11 bases separates the germline ends of V and J, which lose 8 bases and 3 bases respectively. CDR1 MNHEY and CDR2 SMNVEV were looked up in the germline V gene (reference sequence). The donors were under 40 Caucasian individuals from Russia, aged roughly 6 to 100 years, who were systemically healthy. Around 10 milliliters of peripheral blood were collected from each donor into EDTA-treated Vacutainer tubes. PBMCs were isolated by Ficoll-Paque density-gradient centrifugation, with at least 7 million obtained per sample. Total RNA, at least 5 micrograms per sample, was extracted from PBMCs with Trizol reagent. The percentages of naive CD45RAhigh/CD27high T cells were determined by flow cytometry on a PBMC aliquot from every donor.

This sample was included in a study of blood T cells in healthy people across ages (dated by TCRdb to 2015 to 2017). In terms of the full investigation: In model experiments, roughly one uniquely barcoded TCR beta cDNA molecule per two T cells was captured by template switching. The study measured age-related changes in TCR beta repertoire diversity using deep sequencing normalized with unique cDNA molecular identifiers. The donors were divided into four age groups: young (average around 16 years), middle-aged (about 41), aged (approximately 64) and long-lived (about 90). To avoid experimental bias, donors of different ages were spread randomly across the sequencing lanes. Two additional independent replicas of 1 million unique cDNA reads from the same blood draw were analyzed for two donors (one aged 18 to 30 and one aged 80 or older). Study-wide findings and limitations: There was a strong correlation between observed TCR beta diversity and the percentage of naive T cells measured by flow cytometry. Estimates of total diversity based on one million sequenced T cells were considered lower bounds and underestimates. The CMV infection status of donors was not known, potentially confounding age-related changes in expanded clonotypes. Conclusive comparison of naive and antigen-experienced compartments was prevented by the profiling of bulk unsorted PBMCs. Compared with the aged group, more naive CD4+ T cells, fewer expanded clones and increased TCR diversity were shown by the long-lived group, suggesting age selection. Observed TCR beta diversity per million T cells fell roughly linearly with age, and a significant reduction was already apparent by age about 36.

Sequencing was performed on blood. In this chain, TRBV27 is recombined with TRBJ1-5; no D gene call is confident. The receptor was isolated from a woman aged 25 to 45 in good health. In nucleotide form, the sequence is TGTGCCAGCCGTCCGGGATTCAATCAGCCCCAGCATTTT. Protein translation: CASRPGFNQPQHF.